This is a list of T cell receptor beta chains from one sample in a study of monozygotic twins with inflammatory bowel disease. One entry per CDR3 protein, without DNA, is what TCRdb gives after re-calling the 5' RACE reads. Its table records some 300,000 distinct CDR3 sequences. Sequencing was carried out using blood. The origin of the receptors is a human donor with ulcerative colitis or Crohn's disease, or a healthy co-twin of an affected twin (not recorded which). Each CDR3 is given with its conserved first and last residue. Each record gives: V gene, J gene, CDR3 protein.

>TRBV19|TRBJ2-7
CASSPRQGTIYEQYF
>TRBV5-1|TRBJ2-2
CASSLGTSGLTGELFF
>TRBV11-3|TRBJ2-6
CASSLGTGAGANVLTF
>TRBV6-2/TRBV6-3|TRBJ2-5
CASSPLMGAETQYF
>TRBV10-3|TRBJ1-6
CAIRKTVDNSPLHF
>TRBV29-1|TRBJ2-1
CSARTGVYNEQFF
>TRBV11-3|TRBJ2-6
CASSSQSSGANVLTF
>TRBV18|TRBJ1-1
CASSPQAYTEAFF
>TRBV4-3|TRBJ2-1
CASSQRNLRDNEQFF
>TRBV10-1|TRBJ1-3
CASSGTSSGNTIYF
>TRBV12-3/TRBV12-4|TRBJ1-6
CASSSTGGLNSPLHF
>TRBV27|TRBJ2-7
CASTDRLYEQYF
>TRBV28|TRBJ1-4
CASQGAGEKLFF
>TRBV7-6|TRBJ2-3
CASSSGQGHWDF
>TRBV6-2/TRBV6-3|TRBJ1-5
CASSYSNFWEYSNQPQHF
>TRBV24-1|TRBJ2-1
CATGDYNEQFF
>TRBV7-2|TRBJ2-1
CASSLDALREQFF